This T cell receptor beta chain was captured in a study of identifying expanded T cells in peripheral blood. Study conclusions and caveats: Variance in clone template counts between approximately two-week samples significantly increased with total template count across all healthy donors. Over around two and four weeks, about 16 and 20 clones changed, versus around 1.2 between replicates.

This CDR3 has 13 amino acids. Trimming cost V 3 bases and J 6 bases, with 7 bases left between them. CDR1 SGHRS and CDR2 YFSETQ come from the germline V gene. As regards this clone: Its antigen is undetermined.

Produced via immunoSEQ multiplex PCR; TCRdb's table is partial and in-frame only. The sample holds about 78,000 clones, more than 75% seen once. During the collection period, no donor immune events like infections were recorded. The V call is TRBV5-1, the J call TRBJ1-6, with D hard to call. The TCR comes from a person aged 18 to 75 in good health. The sample comprised blood. The CDR3 is CASSSGPNSPLHF. CDR3 nucleotide sequence: TGCGCCAGCAGCTCCGGACCTAATTCACCCCTCCACTTT.